Below, 21 T cell receptor beta chains from the same sample are listed, as sequenced in a study of T-cell reconstitution after alpha-beta-depleted transplantation in children. The authors prepared the TCRbeta library with unique molecular identifiers. TCRdb re-derived calls from the PCR reads in MiXCR, one entry per CDR3 protein. The table includes 700,000 to 850,000 distinct CDR3 sequences, 16% detected once. Source: PBMCs, mostly from graft donor cells, taken 360 days after TCRalphabeta/CD19-depleted stem cell transplant. The receptors here all came from a male patient under 18 who had a stem cell transplant for acute lymphoblastic leukemia, so the T cells may come from the graft donor.

This clonotype was observed a few times. This chain links TRBV20-1 with TRBJ1-4; D remains ambiguous. The CDR3 has 13 amino acids. Trimming took off 5 bases at V and 0 bases at J, with 7 bases between the two ends. Germline values: CDR1 DFQATT, CDR2 SNEGSKA (reference sequence). CDR3: CSAAVATNEKLFF. The CDR3 DNA follows: TGCAGTGCTGCGGTCGCAACTAATGAAAAACTGTTTTTT.

This clonotype was seen a handful of times. The CDR3, as DNA: TGTGCCAGCCAGGGGGGAGGGACAACTCTCTCCTACGAGCAGTACTTC. Translation: CASQGGGTTLSYEQYF. V usage is TRBV2 and J usage is TRBJ2-7; the D call may be TRBD1 or TRBD2 (7 bases each). Germline V gene sequence: CDR1 SNHLY, CDR2 FYNNEI. The CDR3 consists of 16 residues. The V and J ends lost 8 bases and 0 bases respectively, with 20 bases between them.

The V call is TRBV12-3 or TRBV12-4, the J call TRBJ2-5; the match to TRBD2 covers 14 bases. The junction had 8 bases not matched to a gene; V was cut back by 4 bases and J by 4 bases. The CDR3 loop spans 17 amino acids. The chain's CDR3 is CASSSRLAGGPRETQYF. The CDR3 coding sequence is TGTGCCAGCAGTTCAAGACTAGCGGGAGGGCCGCGAGAGACCCAGTACTTC.

A single count supports this clonotype. The chain is built from TRBV27 and TRBJ2-7; TRBD1 aligns across 8 bases. Trimming at V came to 1 base and at J to 6 bases, leaving 8 bases not matched to a gene. The CDR3 contains 15 residues. Germline V gene sequence: CDR1 MNHEY, CDR2 SMNVEV (reference sequence). CDR3 coding DNA: TGTGCCAGCAGTTTATGGACAGGGAAGGGGGTCGAGCAGTACTTC. Its translation: CASSLWTGKGVEQYF.

CDR3 sequence: CASSFTGTMNTEAFF. Written as DNA, the CDR3 is TGCGCCAGCAGCTTTACCGGGACAATGAACACTGAAGCTTTCTTT. The genes are TRBV5-1 and TRBJ1-1, with TRBD1 as a possible D gene (6 bases). The CDR3 is made up of 15 amino acids. The germline gives CDR1 SGHRS, CDR2 YFSETQ. Trimming stripped 2 bases from V and 0 bases from J, with 11 bases between.

The genes are TRBV7-9 and TRBJ2-1; possibly TRBD2 for D (5 bases). The CDR3 runs to 12 residues. V lost 3 bases and J 8 bases, leaving 8 bases between the germline ends. CDR1 and CDR2 (germline): SEHNR, FQNEAQ (reference sequence). The chain's CDR3 is CASSLEVDEQFF. CDR3 sequence (DNA): TGTGCCAGCAGCTTGGAGGTGGATGAGCAGTTCTTC.

The chain carries TRBV9 and TRBJ1-2; D possibly corresponds to TRBD1 (5 bases). V was trimmed by 3 bases and J by 4 bases, leaving 13 bases between them. The CDR3 spans 14 residues. Germline-derived CDR1 and CDR2 are SGDLS and YYNGEE. The CDR3, as DNA: TGTGCCAGCAGCGCAGGGACGGAGTTCTATGGCTACACCTTC. This translates into CASSAGTEFYGYTF.

This clonotype has ten or more counts. The CDR3 protein is CASSSGQMNTEAFF. The CDR3 nucleotides read TGCGCCAGCAGCTCGGGACAGATGAACACTGAAGCTTTCTTT. The chain employs TRBV5-1 and TRBJ1-1; 7 positions match TRBD1. This CDR3 has 14 residues. Trimming took 3 bases from V and 0 from J; bases not matched to a gene: 2. Germline V gene lookup returns CDR1 SGHRS and CDR2 YFSETQ.

The chain uses TRBV14 and TRBJ1-3; D gene uncertain. The CDR3 totals 15 residues. Germline CDR1 and CDR2: SGHDN and FVKESK. The germline V and J ends were trimmed by 1 base and 0 bases, with 7 bases remaining between them. CDR3 in amino acids: CASSQVEISGNTIYF. CDR3 nucleotides: TGTGCCAGCAGCCAAGTTGAAATCTCTGGAAACACCATATATTTT.

This chain joins TRBV2 and TRBJ2-1; TRBD2 matches at 16 bases. In germline, CDR1 is SNHLY, CDR2 FYNNEI. The junction had 9 bases not matched to a gene; V was cut back by 10 bases and J by 0 bases. The CDR3 covers 18 residues. CDR3 residues: CATCPGLAGGSSYNEQFF. The CDR3 DNA follows: TGTGCCACCTGTCCGGGACTAGCGGGAGGGAGCTCCTACAATGAGCAGTTCTTC.

The sample holds a few counts of this clonotype. This chain connects TRBV20-1 to TRBJ2-6; D is unresolved. The germline V and J ends were trimmed by 2 bases and 4 bases, with 15 bases remaining between them. Germline CDR1 reads DFQATT; CDR2 reads SNEGSKA (reference sequence). The CDR3 sequence is 16 residues long. The CDR3 region has the DNA TGCAGTGCTAGATCGGCCCTACCGAAGGGGGCCAACGTCCTGACTTTC. Translation gives CSARSALPKGANVLTF.

This clonotype appeared a few times. The chain joins TRBV18 to TRBJ2-2; unclear D gene. There are 17 residues in the CDR3. Germline values: CDR1 KGHSH, CDR2 LQKENI. Deletions cut 2 bases from V and 0 bases from J, with 13 bases between. The CDR3 DNA follows: TGTGCCAGCTCACCAGTCTACCAACTCGCGAACACCGGGGAGCTGTTTTTT. The encoded protein is CASSPVYQLANTGELFF.

This clonotype was detected many times. The chain employs TRBV7-9 and TRBJ2-1; D is uncertain. Germline loops: CDR1 SEHNR, CDR2 FQNEAQ (reference sequence). V lost 7 bases and J lost 3, with 16 bases in between. The CDR3 sequence is 15 residues long. The chain's CDR3 is CASTKLVALYNEQFF. CDR3 nucleotides: TGTGCCAGCACTAAGCTGGTCGCTCTCTACAATGAGCAGTTCTTC.

This clonotype has a handful of counts. This chain uses TRBV6-4 with TRBJ2-7; 10 nucleotides align to TRBD1. Trimming cost V 4 bases and J 0 bases; bases outside gene matches: 3. This CDR3 contains 15 residues. Germline V gene lookup returns CDR1 MRHNA and CDR2 SNTAGT. CDR3 loop: CASSVGQGSSYEQYF. DNA for the CDR3: TGTGCCAGCAGTGTGGGACAGGGGAGCTCCTACGAGCAGTACTTC.

The V and J genes are TRBV18 and TRBJ2-5; tentatively, D is TRBD1 or TRBD2 (5 bases each). The CDR3 has 13 amino acids. Germline CDR1 is KGHSH and CDR2 is LQKENI. V was pared by 6 bases and J by 2 bases, with 10 bases between. CDR3 sequence (DNA): TGTGCCAGCTCGCACGGGACGCAAGAGACCCAGTACTTC. It specifies CASSHGTQETQYF. The variable domain in full, completed from reference TRBV18 and TRBJ2-5, reads NAGVMQNPRHLVRRRGQEARLRCSPMKGHSHVYWYRQLPEEGLKFMVYLQKENIIDESGMPKERFSAEFPKEGPSILRIQQVVRGDSAAYFCASSHGTQETQYFGPGTRLLVL.

The V and J genes are TRBV29-1 and TRBJ1-2, with D tentatively TRBD1 (5 bases). In germline, CDR1 is SQVTM, CDR2 ANQGSEA. Trimming took off 4 bases at V and 7 bases at J, with 16 bases between the two ends. CDR3 length equals 13 residues. The CDR3 nucleotides are TGCAGCGTTGTAACAGGCGGGTCGGGTGGCTACACCTTC. Its protein product is CSVVTGGSGGYTF.

This clonotype was seen a few times. V gene TRBV5-1 combines with J gene TRBJ2-7; 11 bases match TRBD2. This CDR3 comprises 14 residues. With V trimmed by 1 base and J by 5 bases, 2 bases remained unmatched. Germline CDR1 and CDR2: SGHRS and YFSETQ. Written as DNA, the CDR3 is TGCGCCAGCAGCTTGACGACTAGCGGGAACGAGCAGTACTTC. Translation: CASSLTTSGNEQYF.

This clonotype was observed many times. The rearrangement links TRBV9 to TRBJ2-7; TRBD2 matches 9 bases. The CDR3 has 15 amino acids. Germline loops: CDR1 SGDLS, CDR2 YYNGEE. With V trimmed by 0 bases and J by 0 bases, 1 base remained unmatched. DNA for the CDR3: TGTGCCAGCAGCGTAGGTAGCGGGGGCTCCTACGAGCAGTACTTC. This gives the protein CASSVGSGGSYEQYF.

The rearrangement joins TRBV20-1 to TRBJ2-5; TRBD2 aligns across 8 bases. Losses at the gene ends were 2 bases for V and 5 bases for J; bases not matched to a gene: 7. The germline V gene has CDR1 DFQATT and CDR2 SNEGSKA (reference sequence). The CDR3 spans 14 residues. CDR3 protein: CSARSGTSLETQYF. CDR3 nucleotides: TGCAGTGCTAGATCGGGGACTAGTCTGGAGACCCAGTACTTC.

The V and J genes are TRBV20-1 and TRBJ1-1; D is unclear. V was clipped by 0 bases and J by 0 bases, with 14 bases between them. From germline, CDR1 is DFQATT and CDR2 SNEGSKA (reference sequence). The CDR3 contains 16 residues. The CDR3 bases are TGCAGTGCTAGAGACCCTCGGACGGCGATGAACACTGAAGCTTTCTTT. Its protein is CSARDPRTAMNTEAFF.

The sample holds many counts of this clonotype. The V and J genes are TRBV29-1 and TRBJ1-1, with D possibly being TRBD1 (6 bases). The V gene's germline CDR1 is SQVTM and CDR2 ANQGSEA. V was clipped by 6 bases and J by 0 bases, with 14 bases between them. This CDR3 has 14 amino acids. The CDR3 here is CSVEEGGLNTEAFF. In DNA, the CDR3 is TGCAGCGTCGAGGAGGGGGGCTTGAACACTGAAGCTTTCTTT.